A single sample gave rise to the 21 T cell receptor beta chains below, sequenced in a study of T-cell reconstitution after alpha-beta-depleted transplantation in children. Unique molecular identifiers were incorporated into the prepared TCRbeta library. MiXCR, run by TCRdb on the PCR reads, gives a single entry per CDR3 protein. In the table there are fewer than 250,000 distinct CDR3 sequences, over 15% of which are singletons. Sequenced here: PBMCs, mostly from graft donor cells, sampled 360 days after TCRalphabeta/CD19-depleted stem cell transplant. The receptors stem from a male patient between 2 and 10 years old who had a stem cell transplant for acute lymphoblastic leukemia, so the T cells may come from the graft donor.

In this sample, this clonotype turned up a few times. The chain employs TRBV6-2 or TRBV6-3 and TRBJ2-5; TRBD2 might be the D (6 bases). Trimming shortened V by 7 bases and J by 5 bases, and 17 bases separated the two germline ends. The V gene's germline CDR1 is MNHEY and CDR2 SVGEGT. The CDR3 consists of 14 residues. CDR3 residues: CASNSLATGETQYF. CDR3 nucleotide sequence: TGTGCCAGCAACTCTCTAGCGACGGGGGAGACCCAGTACTTC.

CDR3 DNA: TGTGCCAGCAGTCCCCGGGACAGCAATGAGCAGTTCTTC. This sequence encodes CASSPRDSNEQFF. The chain combines TRBV12-3 or TRBV12-4 with TRBJ2-1; 7 bases match TRBD1. Trimming took 5 bases from V and 6 from J; bases not matched to a gene: 4. This CDR3 has 13 amino acids.

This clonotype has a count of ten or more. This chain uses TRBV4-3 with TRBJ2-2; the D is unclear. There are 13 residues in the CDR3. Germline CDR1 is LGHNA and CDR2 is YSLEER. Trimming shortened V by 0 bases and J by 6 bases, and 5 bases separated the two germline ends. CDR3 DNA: TGCGCCAGCAGCCAAGATAGGGCCGGGGAGCTGTTTTTT. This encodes CASSQDRAGELFF.

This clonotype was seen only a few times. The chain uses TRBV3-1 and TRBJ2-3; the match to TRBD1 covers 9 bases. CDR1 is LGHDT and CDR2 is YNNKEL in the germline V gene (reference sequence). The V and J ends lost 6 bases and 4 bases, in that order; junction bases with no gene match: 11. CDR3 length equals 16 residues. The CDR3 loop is CASSPVPGQGADTQYF. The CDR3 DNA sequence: TGTGCCAGCAGTCCTGTCCCGGGACAGGGAGCAGATACGCAGTATTTT.

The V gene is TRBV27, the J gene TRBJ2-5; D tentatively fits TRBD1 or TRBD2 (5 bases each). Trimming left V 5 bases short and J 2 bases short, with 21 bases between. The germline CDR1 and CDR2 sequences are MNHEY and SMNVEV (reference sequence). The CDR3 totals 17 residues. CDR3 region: CASSPLGRHPVQETQYF. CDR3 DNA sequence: TGTGCCAGCAGTCCCCTGGGACGGCATCCAGTTCAAGAGACCCAGTACTTC.

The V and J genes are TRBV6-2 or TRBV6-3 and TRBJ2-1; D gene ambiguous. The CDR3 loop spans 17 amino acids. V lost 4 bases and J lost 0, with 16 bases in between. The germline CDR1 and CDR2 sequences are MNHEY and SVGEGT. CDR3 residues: CASSCHCYSNSYNEQFF. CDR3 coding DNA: TGTGCCAGCAGTTGCCACTGCTATTCAAACTCCTACAATGAGCAGTTCTTC.

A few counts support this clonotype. CDR3 loop: CSARAFSNSGNSPLHF. The DNA for the CDR3 is TGCAGTGCTAGAGCTTTCAGTAACAGTGGGAATTCACCCCTCCACTTT. This chain joins TRBV20-1 and TRBJ1-6, with D unclear. This CDR3 region has 16 residues. V was cut by 1 base and J by 7 bases, with 17 bases left in between. Per germline, CDR1 DFQATT and CDR2 SNEGSKA (reference sequence).

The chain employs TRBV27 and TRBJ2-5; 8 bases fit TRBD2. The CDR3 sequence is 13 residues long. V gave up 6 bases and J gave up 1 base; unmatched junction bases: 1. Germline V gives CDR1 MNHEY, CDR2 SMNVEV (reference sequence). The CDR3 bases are TGTGCCAGCAGCACTAGCGGCCAAGAGACCCAGTACTTC. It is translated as CASSTSGQETQYF.

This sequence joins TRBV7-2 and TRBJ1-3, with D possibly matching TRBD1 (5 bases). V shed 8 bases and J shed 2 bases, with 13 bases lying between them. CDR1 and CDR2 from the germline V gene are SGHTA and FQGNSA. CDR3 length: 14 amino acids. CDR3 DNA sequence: TGTGCCAGCTGTGGGGGGAGCCCTGGAAACACCATATATTTT. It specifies CASCGGSPGNTIYF.

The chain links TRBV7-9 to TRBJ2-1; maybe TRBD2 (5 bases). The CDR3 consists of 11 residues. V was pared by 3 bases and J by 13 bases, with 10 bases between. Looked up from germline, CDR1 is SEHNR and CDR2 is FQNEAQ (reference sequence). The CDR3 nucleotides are TGTGCCAGCAGCTTGGGCTCGGGACAGTTCTTC. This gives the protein CASSLGSGQFF.

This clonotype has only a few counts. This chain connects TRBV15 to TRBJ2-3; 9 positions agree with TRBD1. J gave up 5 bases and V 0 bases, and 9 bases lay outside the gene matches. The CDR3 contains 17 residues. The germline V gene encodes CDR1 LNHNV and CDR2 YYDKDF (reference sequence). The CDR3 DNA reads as TGTGCCACCAGCAGAGATCCACACACAGGGGGCGTAGATACGCAGTATTTT. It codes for CATSRDPHTGGVDTQYF.

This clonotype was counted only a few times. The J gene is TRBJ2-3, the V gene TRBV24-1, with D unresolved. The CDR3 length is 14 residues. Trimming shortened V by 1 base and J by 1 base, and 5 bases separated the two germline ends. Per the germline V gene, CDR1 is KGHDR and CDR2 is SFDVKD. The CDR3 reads CATSDFSGTDTQYF. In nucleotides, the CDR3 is TGTGCCACCAGTGATTTCAGCGGCACAGATACGCAGTATTTT.

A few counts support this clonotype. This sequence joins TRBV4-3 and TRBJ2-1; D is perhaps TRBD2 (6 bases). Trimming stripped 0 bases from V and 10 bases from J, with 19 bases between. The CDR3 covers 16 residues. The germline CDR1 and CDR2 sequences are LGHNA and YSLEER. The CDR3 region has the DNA TGCGCCAGCAGCCAAGATATGGGACTTATCACGGGGGAGCAGTTCTTC. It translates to CASSQDMGLITGEQFF.

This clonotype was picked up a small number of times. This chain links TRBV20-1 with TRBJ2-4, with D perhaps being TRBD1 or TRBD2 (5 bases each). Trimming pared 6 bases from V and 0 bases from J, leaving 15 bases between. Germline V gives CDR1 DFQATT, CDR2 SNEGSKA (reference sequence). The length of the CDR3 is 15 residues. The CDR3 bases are TGCAGTGCACCCCAGGGCCGGGGAGCCAAAAACATTCAGTACTTC. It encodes CSAPQGRGAKNIQYF.

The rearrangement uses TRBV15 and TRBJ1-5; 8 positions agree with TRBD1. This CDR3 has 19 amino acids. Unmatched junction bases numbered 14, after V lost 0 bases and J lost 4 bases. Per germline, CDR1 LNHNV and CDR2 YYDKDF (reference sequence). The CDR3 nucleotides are TGTGCCACCAGCAGAGATCTTATTAGGGTGACAGGGGAAAATCAGCCCCAGCATTTT. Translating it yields CATSRDLIRVTGENQPQHF.

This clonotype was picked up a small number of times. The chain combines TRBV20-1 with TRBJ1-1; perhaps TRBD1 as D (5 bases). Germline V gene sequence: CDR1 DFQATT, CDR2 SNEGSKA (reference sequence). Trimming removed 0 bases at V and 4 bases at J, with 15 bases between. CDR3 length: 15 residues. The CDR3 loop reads CSARDPRDGGTEAFF. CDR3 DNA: TGCAGTGCTAGAGACCCCAGGGACGGGGGCACTGAAGCTTTCTTT.

The CDR3 region has the DNA TGTGCCATCAGTGAGTCTGGCGGCCAAGAGACCCAGTACTTC. Amino acid sequence: CAISESGGQETQYF. J is TRBJ2-5 and V is TRBV10-3; unclear D gene. Germline lookup yields CDR1 ENHRY and CDR2 SYGVKD. The ends were cut back, 0 bases at V and 1 base at J, with 6 bases in the middle. This CDR3 contains 14 residues.

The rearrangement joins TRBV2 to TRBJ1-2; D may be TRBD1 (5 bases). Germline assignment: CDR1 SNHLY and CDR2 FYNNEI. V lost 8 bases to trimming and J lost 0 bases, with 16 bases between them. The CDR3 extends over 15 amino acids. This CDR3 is CASPRLRGTNYGYTF. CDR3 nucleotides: TGTGCCAGCCCCCGCCTCCGGGGGACTAACTATGGCTACACCTTC.

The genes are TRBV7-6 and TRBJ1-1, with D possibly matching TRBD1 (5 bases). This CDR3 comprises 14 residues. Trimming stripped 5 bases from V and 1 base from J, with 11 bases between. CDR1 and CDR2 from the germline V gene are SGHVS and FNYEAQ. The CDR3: CASSPRGGNTEAFF. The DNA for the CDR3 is TGTGCCAGCAGCCCTCGGGGGGGGAACACTGAAGCTTTCTTT.

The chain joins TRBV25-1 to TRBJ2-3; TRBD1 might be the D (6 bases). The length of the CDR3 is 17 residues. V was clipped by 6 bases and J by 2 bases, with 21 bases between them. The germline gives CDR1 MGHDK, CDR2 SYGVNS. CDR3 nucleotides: TGTGCCAGCAGCTTCGGAGAGGGGGTAGATGTCACAGATACGCAGTATTTT. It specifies CASSFGEGVDVTDTQYF.

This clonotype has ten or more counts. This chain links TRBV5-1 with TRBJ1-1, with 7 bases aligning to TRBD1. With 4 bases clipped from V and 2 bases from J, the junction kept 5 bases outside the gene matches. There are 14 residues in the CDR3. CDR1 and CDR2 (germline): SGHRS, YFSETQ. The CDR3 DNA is TGCGCCAGCAGCATGTACAGGGGAAACACTGAAGCTTTCTTT. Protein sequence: CASSMYRGNTEAFF.